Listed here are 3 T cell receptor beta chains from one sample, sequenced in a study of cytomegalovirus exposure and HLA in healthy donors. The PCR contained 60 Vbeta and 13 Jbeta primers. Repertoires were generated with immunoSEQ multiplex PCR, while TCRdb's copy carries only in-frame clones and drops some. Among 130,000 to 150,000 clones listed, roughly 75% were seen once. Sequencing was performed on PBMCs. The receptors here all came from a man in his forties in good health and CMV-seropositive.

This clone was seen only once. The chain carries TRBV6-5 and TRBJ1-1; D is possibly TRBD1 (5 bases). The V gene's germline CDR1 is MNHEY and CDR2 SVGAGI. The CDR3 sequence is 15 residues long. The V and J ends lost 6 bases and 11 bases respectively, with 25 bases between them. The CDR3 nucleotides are TGTGCCAGCAGCCTTAACCCAGGGAGGCTCCTGGGGGCTTTCTTT. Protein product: CASSLNPGRLLGAFF.

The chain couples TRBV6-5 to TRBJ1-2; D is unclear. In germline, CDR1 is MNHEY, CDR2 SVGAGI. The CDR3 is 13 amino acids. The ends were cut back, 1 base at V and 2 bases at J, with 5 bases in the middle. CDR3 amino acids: CASSYFGNYGYTF. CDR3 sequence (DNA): TGTGCCAGCAGTTACTTCGGGAACTATGGCTACACCTTC.

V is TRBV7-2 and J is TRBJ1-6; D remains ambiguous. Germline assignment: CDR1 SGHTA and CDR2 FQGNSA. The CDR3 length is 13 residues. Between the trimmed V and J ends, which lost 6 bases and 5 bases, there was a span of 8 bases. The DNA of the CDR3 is TGTGCCAGCAGGAGGACTGATAATTCACCCCTCCACTTT. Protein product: CASRRTDNSPLHF.